The present entry profiles one T cell receptor (beta chain) with its context. Its recognized antigen is unknown. Per-base qualities were not stored, and no clone one base away is much larger. The treatment or condition label, as the study defines it: in vitro stimulation with specific CMV peptide epitopes to enrich CMV-specific T cells. Sequencing instrument: Illumina HiSeq 1500. TCRdb itself trimmed the public reads at Q25 with fastp, ran MiXCR and retained productive beta chains. Rows with one shared CDR3 protein collapse into an entry with the most common genes and DNA. The sample has 700,000 to 850,000 distinct CDR3 sequences on record, 30% to 35% of them singletons. Of the sample, roughly an eighth falls within the top ten clones. This record comes from a study of T cell repertoires in cytomegalovirus infection (dated by TCRdb to 2018 to 2020). As for the study more broadly: The peptide stimulations were aimed at well-studied HLA-B-restricted epitopes as well as recently identified HLA-C-restricted CMV epitopes, whose presentation resists viral immunomodulation. Because public TCR beta signatures pointed to carriage of CMV infection together with the matching HLA type, the HLA type of each donor mattered for the analysis. Overall study outcomes, separate from this receptor: In the ex vivo response, HLA-C-restricted CMV-specific TCR beta clonotypes were dominant, and in two of eight donors the single most frequent clonotype came from this HLA-C-restricted group. Carriers of CMV infection plus the relevant HLA type were discriminated by the cumulative frequency of public TCR beta family members in the study cohort and in an independent roughly 320-donor cohort.

V is shortened by 2 bases, J by 9 bases, and the region joining them spans 20 bases. The CDR3 goes from the cysteine to the phenylalanine over 16 residues. Of all the DNA, just the CDR3 is kept, 48 bases in frame from base 1. CDR1 and CDR2, per the germline V gene (reference sequence), are SGHAT and FQDESV. The chain is assembled from TRBV11-1 and TRBJ1-5, with the D gene too uncertain to name. The specimen was cultured CD8+ T cells from PBMCs, collected from culture after CMV antigen stimulation. This clonotype originated in a human donor in good health (CMV status not recorded). Some clones in this sample may be carry-over from other donors' samples. The CDR3 region: CASSLSLERIRRPQHF. The base sequence is TGTGCCAGCAGCTTATCATTAGAAAGGATTAGACGGCCCCAGCATTTT. With the rest looked up from the reference TRBV11-1 and TRBJ1-5 genes rather than sequenced, the full variable domain is EAEVAQSPRYKITEKSQAVAFWCDPISGHATLYWYRQILGQGPELLVQFQDESVVDDSQLPKDRFSAERLKGVDSTLKIQPAELGDSAMYLCASSLSLERIRRPQHFGDGTRLSIL.